This T cell receptor beta chain emerged from a study of radiotherapy plus CTLA-4 blockade in lung cancer. The protocol was immunoSEQ multiplex PCR, while the TCRdb copy is restricted to in-frame clones and leaves out a portion. This table has 77,000 or so clones, under 75% appearing once. With ipilimumab providing CTLA-4 blockade, focal radiation was administered to patients who had chemo-refractory metastatic non-small-cell lung cancer. Study-wide points: With interferon-beta, early dynamics of blood T cell clones were reported to best predict response.

Germline lookup yields CDR1 WSHSY and CDR2 SAAADI. Trimming took off 0 bases at V and 5 bases at J, with 7 bases between the two ends. This CDR3 spans 13 amino acids. To note about this clone: Its antigen is as yet unknown.

This chain links TRBV10-2 with TRBJ1-1; unclear D gene. The receptor was derived from a human donor with non-small cell lung cancer whose response to radiotherapy plus ipilimumab could not be evaluated. The sequenced sample was peripheral blood, obtained from a patient treated with radiotherapy plus ipilimumab. CDR3 nucleotide sequence: TGCGCCAGCAGTGAGTCCCGAGGGACTGAAGCTTTCTTT. It yields the protein CASSESRGTEAFF.